These 18 T cell receptor beta chains were sequenced from one sample in a study of tumor-infiltrating lymphocytes in primary liver carcinoma. Blood RNA originated from unsorted whole blood, with germline DNA additionally extracted. TCR beta cDNA was made from 450 to 550 ng total RNA with a constant-region primer. Each TCR beta library was derived from three nested multiplex PCR rounds that employed slightly modified ARM-PCR. Primers for the first two PCR rounds were TRBV1-TRBV30 forward primers and a C-beta reverse primer (roughly 10 cycles per round). TCRdb itself ran the multiplex PCR reads through MiXCR, one entry per CDR3 protein. The sample lists 310,000 or so distinct CDR3 sequences, about 50% occurring once. The specimen was peripheral blood. Receptors originate from a woman in her twenties or thirties with primary liver carcinoma and hepatitis B virus infection.

The rearrangement joins TRBV5-5 to TRBJ2-3; D perhaps matches TRBD2 (5 bases). V dropped 1 base and J dropped 2 bases, with 11 bases sitting between them. The CDR3 is 15 residues long. Germline values: CDR1 SGHKS, CDR2 YYEKEE (reference sequence). The CDR3 loop reads CASSLLPDSTDTQYF. DNA of the CDR3: TGTGCCAGCAGCTTGTTACCGGACTCCACAGATACGCAGTATTTT.

J is TRBJ1-1 and V is TRBV6-5; D is unresolved. CDR1 MNHEY and CDR2 SVGAGI come from the germline V gene. This CDR3 comprises 12 residues. Trimming left V 7 bases short and J 11 bases short, with 17 bases between. The CDR3 is CASIGDGTFAFF. The CDR3 coding sequence is TGTGCCAGCATAGGAGACGGCACTTTCGCTTTCTTT.

Concerning this clonotype itself: This sequence may be a read error, since a much larger clone differs from it by one base. DNA for the CDR3: TGCGCCGACAGCCACGACCTAGGGACAGGGCGCGAGCAGTACTTC. Amino acids: CADSHDLGTGREQYF. The J gene is TRBJ2-7, the V gene TRBV4-3; TRBD1 matches at 9 bases. The CDR3 totals 15 residues. V trimming: 11 bases; J trimming: 6 bases; junction bases outside the gene matches: 17. Germline V CDR1 and CDR2: LGHNA, YSLEER.

The count of this clonotype is one. An end of the junction differs from the germline gene, which may be a read error. Written as DNA, the CDR3 is TGTGCCAACAGCAAAGAGGCTATGAACACTGAGGCTTTCTTT. This codes for CANSKEAMNTEAFF. V is TRBV11-2 and J is TRBJ1-1; no clear D gene. CDR1 SGHAT and CDR2 FQNNGV come from the germline V gene. This CDR3 has 14 amino acids.

A note on this clonotype: One junction end does not reproduce the germline sequence, and a read error may be involved. This chain links TRBV5-4 with TRBJ2-3; 8 nucleotides align to TRBD2. Germline lookup yields CDR1 SGHNT and CDR2 YYREEE (reference sequence). This CDR3 spans 15 amino acids. In DNA, the CDR3 is TGTGTCAGCAGCCCCGGACTAGCTCGTACAGATACGCAGTATTTT. Translation: CVSSPGLARTDTQYF.

To note about this clonotype: This sequence may be a read error, since a much larger clone differs from it by one base. The chain joins TRBV10-2 to TRBJ2-7; 9 positions agree with TRBD2. There are 13 residues in the CDR3. In germline, CDR1 is WSHSY, CDR2 SAAADI. Trimming at V came to 11 bases and at J to 3 bases, leaving 8 bases not matched to a gene. The DNA for the CDR3 is TGCGCCGCCATAGCAGCGGGAGGCTACGAGCAGTACTTC. This sequence encodes CAAIAAGGYEQYF.

This clonotype was picked up a small number of times. CDR3 protein: CASSYSLGEGTEAFF. The DNA for the CDR3 is TGTGCCAGCAGCTACTCATTGGGTGAAGGCACTGAAGCTTTCTTT. The chain links TRBV12-3 or TRBV12-4 to TRBJ1-1, with no clear D. Trimming shortened V by 6 bases and J by 4 bases, and 18 bases separated the two germline ends. This CDR3 has 15 residues.

On this clonotype itself: A much larger clone lies one base from this, so it may be a read error. J is TRBJ2-7 and V is TRBV11-2, with D uncertain. This CDR3 contains 12 residues. V dropped 5 bases and J dropped 7 bases, with 12 bases sitting between them. The germline V gene encodes CDR1 SGHAT and CDR2 FQNNGV. CDR3 in DNA: TGTGCCAGCAGCCCGGTCCGGTTGGAGCAGTACTTC. This encodes CASSPVRLEQYF. Full variable domain (rest looked up from reference TRBV11-2 and TRBJ2-7): EAGVAQSPRYKIIEKRQSVAFWCNPISGHATLYWYQQILGQGPKLLIQFQNNGVVDDSQLPKDRFSAERLKGVDSTLKIQPAKLEDSAVYLCASSPVRLEQYFGPGTRLTVT.

The rearrangement uses TRBV6-2 or TRBV6-3 and TRBJ2-2; D assignment may be TRBD1 or TRBD2 (5 bases each). Trimming removed 2 bases from V and 7 bases from J, with 14 bases in between. Germline CDR1 reads MNHEY; CDR2 reads SVGEGT. CDR3 length: 15 amino acids. CDR3 region: CASSYTGAACGELFF. For the CDR3, the DNA is TGTGCCAGCAGTTACACCGGGGCCGCATGCGGGGAGCTGTTTTTT.

A remark on this clonotype: This may be a read error, as it is one base from a much larger clone. The V and J genes are TRBV4-3 and TRBJ2-1; maybe TRBD1 (5 bases). CDR1 and CDR2 from the germline V gene are LGHNA and YSLEER. CDR3 length equals 17 residues. The CDR3 is CTSSQGVGAVSYNEQFF. The CDR3 DNA is TGCACCAGCAGCCAAGGAGTAGGGGCCGTATCCTACAATGAGCAGTTCTTC.

V usage is TRBV28 and J usage is TRBJ1-1; a possible D gene is TRBD1 (5 bases). Germline V CDR1 and CDR2: MDHEN, SYDVKM. V shed 6 bases and J shed 11 bases, with 16 bases lying between them. This CDR3 region has 12 residues. CDR3 nucleotides: TGTGCCAGCAGACCCGCGTCGGGACGGGCTTTCTTT. The encoded protein is CASRPASGRAFF.

The table lists this clonotype with a few counts. A much more abundant neighbour one base away suggests this may be a read error. This chain joins TRBV11-2 and TRBJ2-2; 12 positions match TRBD1. Looked up from germline, CDR1 is SGHAT and CDR2 is FQNNGV. The length of the CDR3 is 15 residues. The CDR3 sequence: CVSSFGTGGFGELFF. CDR3 coding DNA: TGTGTCAGCAGCTTCGGGACAGGGGGCTTCGGGGAGCTGTTTTTT. The entire variable domain, with the rest obtained from reference TRBV11-2 and TRBJ2-2, is as follows: EAGVAQSPRYKIIEKRQSVAFWCNPISGHATLYWYQQILGQGPKLLIQFQNNGVVDDSQLPKDRFSAERLKGVDSTLKIQPAKLEDSAVYLCVSSFGTGGFGELFFGEGSRLTVL.

Details on this clonotype: It is likely a read error, because the conserved phenylalanine at the end of the CDR3 is missing. V is TRBV6-1 and J is TRBJ2-1; D call uncertain. Trimming stripped 8 bases from V and 9 bases from J, with 14 bases between. This CDR3 spans 12 amino acids. Per germline, CDR1 MNHNS and CDR2 SASEGT. CDR3 DNA: TGTGCCAGCTCCCGGCCCCTTTTTGAGCAGTTCGTC. Encoded protein: CASSRPLFEQFV.

Concerning this clonotype: A junction end diverges from the germline sequence, so it may reflect a read error. This chain uses TRBV12-3 or TRBV12-4 with TRBJ2-7; TRBD1 agrees at 9 bases. The CDR3 has 15 residues. The CDR3 DNA follows: TGTGCCTGCAGGGGAGACAGGGGGTACTCCTACGAGCAGTACTTC. It yields the protein CACRGDRGYSYEQYF.

About this clonotype: Being one base from a much bigger clone, this may be a read error. V gene TRBV29-1 combines with J gene TRBJ2-7; D is uncertain. Germline V CDR1 and CDR2: SQVTM, ANQGSEA. The CDR3 length is 15 residues. CDR3 protein: CSVFVLTHLSYVQYF. The CDR3 DNA reads as TGCAGCGTTTTTGTTTTGACACACCTCTCCTACGTGCAGTACTTC.

On this clonotype: One junction end does not reproduce the germline sequence, and a read error may be involved. The chain links TRBV11-1 to TRBJ2-5; D is tentatively TRBD1 or TRBD2 (5 bases each). The germline CDR1 and CDR2 sequences are SGHAT and FQDESV (reference sequence). The length of the CDR3 is 11 residues. CDR3 coding DNA: TGTGCCAGCAGTTTTGATGGGACCCACTACTTC. Translation gives CASSFDGTHYF.

This clonotype appeared a few times. This sequence joins TRBV4-1 and TRBJ2-1, with 7 bases aligning to TRBD2. The CDR3 is 14 amino acids. Per the germline V gene, CDR1 is MGHRA and CDR2 is YSYEKL. The ends lost 0 bases at V and 7 bases at J; junction bases unmatched: 3. The CDR3 region has the DNA TGCGCCAGCAGCCAAGAGGGGGGAGGGAATGAGCAGTTCTTC. Amino acids: CASSQEGGGNEQFF.

The count of this clonotype is one. This sequence may be a read error, since a much larger clone differs from it by one base. The chain joins TRBV6-5 to TRBJ1-6; no definite D call. There are 16 residues in the CDR3. Germline V lookup: CDR1 MNHEY, CDR2 SVGAGI. The DNA of the CDR3 is TGTGCCAGCAGTTACTCTTCCGGGAGCGGCGCCTCACCCCTCCTCTTT. It codes for CASSYSSGSGASPLLF.